One and the same sample provided the 15 T cell receptor beta chains below, sequenced in a study of long-term antiretroviral therapy in people with HIV. The assay, immunoSEQ v3.0, was run at survey level. Sequencing used immunoSEQ multiplex PCR; TCRdb keeps in-frame clones, though not all of them. In the table there are 20,000 to 25,000 clones, around three quarters of which are singletons. Sequenced here: unsorted PBMCs, sampled 1.1 years before starting antiretroviral therapy. The receptor source for this set is a woman in her forties with HIV.

This clone was detected only once. The chain joins TRBV4-2 to TRBJ1-1; D is possibly TRBD1 (6 bases). Germline V lookup: CDR1 LGHNA, CDR2 YNFKEQ. V shed 0 bases and J shed 6 bases, with 23 bases lying between them. This CDR3 spans 18 amino acids. Here the CDR3 DNA reads TGTGCCAGCAGCCAAGAAAATCCAGGGGTGAGGAACAACCCTGAAGCTTTCTTT. It translates to CASSQENPGVRNNPEAFF.

This chain uses TRBV19 with TRBJ2-3; possible D gene TRBD1, 6 bases. CDR1 and CDR2 from the germline V gene are LNHDA and SQIVND (reference sequence). This CDR3 has 14 residues. Trimming removed 3 bases at V and 5 bases at J, with 12 bases between. CDR3 protein: CASSILSGVDTQYF. In DNA, the CDR3 is TGTGCCAGTAGTATCTTGTCAGGGGTAGATACGCAGTATTTT.

The rearrangement links TRBV6-1 to TRBJ2-1, with 12 nucleotides matching TRBD2. The CDR3 consists of 16 residues. Per germline, CDR1 MNHNS and CDR2 SASEGT. After removal of 5 bases from V and 8 bases from J, the junction contained 10 bases not matched to a gene. CDR3 nucleotide sequence: TGTGCCAGCAGTAAAGGACTAGCGGGGCTGCACGATGAGCAGTTCTTC. This gives the protein CASSKGLAGLHDEQFF.

The chain employs TRBV7-2 and TRBJ1-2, with 11 bases aligning to TRBD1. This CDR3 is 15 amino acids long. V lost 5 bases and J lost 4; bases outside the gene matches: 6. The germline gives CDR1 SGHTA, CDR2 FQGNSA. The CDR3 region has the DNA TGTGCCAGCAGCCCAAGGACAGGGGGCGGCTATGGCTACACCTTC. Its translation: CASSPRTGGGYGYTF.

The sample holds a few counts of this clone. J is TRBJ1-2 and V is TRBV5-1, with D unclear. The germline V gene encodes CDR1 SGHRS and CDR2 YFSETQ. This CDR3 region has 14 residues. V lost 0 bases, J lost 5 bases, and 11 bases lay in between. CDR3 sequence: CASSLETVNYGYTF. CDR3 nucleotide sequence: TGCGCCAGCAGCTTGGAGACTGTTAATTATGGCTACACCTTC. The full variable domain, completed using reference TRBV5-1 and TRBJ1-2, is KAGVTQTPRYLIKTRGQQVTLSCSPISGHRSVSWYQQTPGQGLQFLFEYFSETQRNKGNFPGRFSGRQFSNSRSEMNVSTLELGDSALYLCASSLETVNYGYTFGSGTRLTVV.

This chain joins TRBV6-1 and TRBJ1-2; TRBD1 matches at 7 bases. Germline values: CDR1 MNHNS, CDR2 SASEGT. This CDR3 has 14 residues. J gave up 4 bases and V 5 bases, and 7 bases lay outside the gene matches. In DNA, the CDR3 is TGTGCCAGCAGTACCGCCTGGGACAGCTATGGCTACACCTTC. Protein sequence: CASSTAWDSYGYTF.

The chain carries TRBV29-1 and TRBJ2-7, with TRBD1 matching 9 bases. V was clipped by 2 bases and J by 2 bases; unmatched bases: 28. Per germline, CDR1 SQVTM and CDR2 ANQGSEA. CDR3 length: 22 residues. CDR3 bases: TGCAGCGTTGAATCTCCCCGGGACAGGGTTGGGGGCCCCCGGGACTCCCCCTACGAGCAGTACTTC. Protein sequence: CSVESPRDRVGGPRDSPYEQYF.

The chain joins TRBV7-9 to TRBJ1-1; D gene uncertain. V dropped 4 bases and J dropped 1 base, with 4 bases sitting between them. The CDR3 spans 12 residues. The germline gives CDR1 SEHNR, CDR2 FQNEAQ (reference sequence). The CDR3 sequence is CASSWENTEAFF. The CDR3, as DNA: TGTGCCAGCAGCTGGGAGAACACTGAAGCTTTCTTT.

The chain couples TRBV4-1 to TRBJ1-4, with 8 bases matching TRBD1. Per the germline V gene, CDR1 is MGHRA and CDR2 is YSYEKL. With V trimmed by 0 bases and J by 5 bases, 5 bases remained unmatched. This CDR3 region has 16 residues. CDR3 sequence reads: CASSQEWTGRNEKLFF. CDR3 DNA sequence: TGCGCCAGCAGCCAAGAGTGGACAGGGCGAAATGAAAAACTGTTTTTT.

The rearrangement uses TRBV5-8 and TRBJ2-1; D remains unclear. V gave up 3 bases and J gave up 5 bases, with 15 bases separating them. Germline CDR1 SGHTS, CDR2 YDEGEE. The CDR3 runs to 15 residues. CDR3: CASSSTQSLNNEQFF. CDR3 DNA sequence: TGTGCCAGCAGCTCGACACAGAGCCTAAACAATGAGCAGTTCTTC.

J is TRBJ2-5 and V is TRBV25-1; the D call may be TRBD1 or TRBD2 (5 bases each). V was clipped by 4 bases and J by 6 bases, with 12 bases between them. This CDR3 is built from 13 residues. Per the germline V gene, CDR1 is MGHDK and CDR2 is SYGVNS. The CDR3 spells CASSVEGLKTQYF. Here the CDR3 DNA reads TGTGCCAGCAGTGTCGAGGGGTTGAAGACCCAGTACTTC. The full variable domain, with the rest looked up from reference TRBV25-1 and TRBJ2-5, is EADIYQTPRYLVIGTGKKITLECSQTMGHDKMYWYQQDPGMELHLIHYSYGVNSTEKGDLSSESTVSRIRTEHFPLTLESARPSHTSQYLCASSVEGLKTQYFGPGTRLLVL.

The V and J genes are TRBV7-2 and TRBJ1-2; TRBD1 agrees at 7 bases. V trimming: 1 base; J trimming: 5 bases; junction bases outside the gene matches: 13. The germline V gene has CDR1 SGHTA and CDR2 FQGNSA. This CDR3 spans 17 amino acids. The CDR3 is CASSLGPQRGQRYGYTF. CDR3 nucleotide sequence: TGTGCCAGCAGCTTAGGGCCGCAGCGGGGACAGAGGTATGGCTACACCTTC.

This chain joins TRBV4-2 and TRBJ1-6, with D unresolved. The CDR3 spans 15 residues. Trimming removed 0 bases from V and 5 bases from J, with 8 bases in between. Looked up from germline, CDR1 is LGHNA and CDR2 is YNFKEQ. The DNA for the CDR3 is TGTGCCAGCAGCCAAGAGGTCACCCATAATTCACCCCTCCACTTT. Translating it yields CASSQEVTHNSPLHF.

The chain recombines TRBV19 with TRBJ1-4; D not certain. The CDR3 totals 13 residues. Germline V gene lookup returns CDR1 LNHDA and CDR2 SQIVND (reference sequence). V lost 6 bases, J lost 8 bases, and 13 bases lay in between. The CDR3 loop is CASRGRSREKLFF. In DNA form, the CDR3 reads TGTGCCAGTAGGGGAAGGAGCAGGGAAAAACTGTTTTTT.

The V call is TRBV6-6, the J call TRBJ2-7; D not resolved. V gave up 0 bases and J gave up 3 bases, with 6 bases separating them. The germline V gene has CDR1 MNHNY and CDR2 SVGAGI (reference sequence). The CDR3 runs to 13 residues. The CDR3 DNA reads as TGTGCCAGCAGTTACTCCACAGTCTACGAGCAGTACTTC. As protein: CASSYSTVYEQYF.